The 11 T cell receptor beta chains given below trace back to one sample, sequenced in a study of T cell repertoires in cytomegalovirus infection. One entry per CDR3 protein results from TCRdb running MiXCR on the reads. The sample records approximately 150,000 distinct CDR3 sequences, 20% to 25% being singletons. Their antigen targets remain unknown. The source material was CD8+ T cells from cultured PBMCs, sampled from culture after CMV antigen stimulation. Receptors originate from a human donor in good health (CMV status not recorded). Some clones in this sample may be carry-over from other donors' samples.

The V call is TRBV9, the J call TRBJ1-6; D gene unclear. The V gene lost 3 bases and the J gene lost 0 bases, with 7 bases spanning the gap. Germline V gene data show CDR1 as SGDLS and CDR2 as YYNGEE. CDR3 length: 15 amino acids. In DNA form, the CDR3 reads TGTGCCAGCAGCGAATCTAGCTCCTATAATTCACCCCTCCACTTT. The encoded protein is CASSESSSYNSPLHF.

The V call is TRBV4-1, the J call TRBJ2-7; D remains unclear. Germline lookup yields CDR1 MGHRA and CDR2 YSYEKL. The V and J ends lost 2 bases and 2 bases respectively, with 10 bases between them. The CDR3 spans 14 residues. The CDR3 DNA is TGCGCCAGCAGCCAAAAAGGGTTACCCTACGAGCAGTACTTC. It specifies CASSQKGLPYEQYF.

This clonotype was detected ten times or more. V usage is TRBV6-6 and J usage is TRBJ1-1; D perhaps matches TRBD1 (6 bases). This CDR3 comprises 14 residues. Per germline, CDR1 MNHNY and CDR2 SVGAGI (reference sequence). V was cut by 6 bases and J by 5 bases, with 16 bases left in between. The CDR3 nucleotides are TGTGCCAGCAGCCTCGGAGGGGGTATAACTGAAGCTTTCTTT. This codes for CASSLGGGITEAFF.

J is TRBJ2-2 and V is TRBV11-2; 8 bases match TRBD2. This CDR3 is built from 17 residues. Germline-derived CDR1 and CDR2 are SGHAT and FQNNGV. V lost 0 bases and J lost 5; bases outside the gene matches: 8. The CDR3 spells CASSLDRGSGETGELFF. The DNA for the CDR3 is TGTGCCAGCAGCTTAGATCGGGGTAGCGGGGAGACCGGGGAGCTGTTTTTT.

The V call is TRBV12-3 or TRBV12-4, the J call TRBJ2-5, with TRBD2 as a possible D gene (6 bases). The CDR3 length is 19 residues. The V end lost 2 bases, the J end lost 5 bases, and 27 bases lay between the germline ends. The CDR3 DNA reads as TGTGCCAGCAGTTTACCTAGCGTAACTATCTCCCCGGCGGAGGAGACCCAGTACTTC. It translates to CASSLPSVTISPAEETQYF.

CDR3 DNA: TGTGCCATCAGTGAGTCGACTCTTCCCGAGGGACAGATCTTTCCAGGCTACGAGCAGTACTTC. It encodes CAISESTLPEGQIFPGYEQYF. The V gene is TRBV10-3, the J gene TRBJ2-7; 7 positions agree with TRBD1. V dropped 0 bases and J dropped 3; count of bases not matched to a gene: 23. Germline assignment: CDR1 ENHRY and CDR2 SYGVKD. The CDR3 is made up of 21 amino acids.

The chain is built from TRBV7-9 and TRBJ2-7; D remains unclear. CDR3 length: 13 residues. Per germline, CDR1 SEHNR and CDR2 FQNEAQ (reference sequence). The V end was cut by 4 bases, the J end by 2 bases, with 9 bases between. CDR3 loop: CASSSDFPYEQYF. CDR3 sequence (DNA): TGTGCCAGCAGCTCCGACTTTCCCTACGAGCAGTACTTC.

This clonotype has more than one count but fewer than ten. The J gene is TRBJ2-2, the V gene TRBV7-9; D may be TRBD1 (6 bases). With 4 bases removed from V and 4 bases from J, the gap between germline ends came to 13 bases. From germline, CDR1 is SEHNR and CDR2 FQNEAQ (reference sequence). The CDR3 has 15 amino acids. CDR3 loop: CASSYLDSATGELFF. The CDR3 bases are TGTGCCAGCAGCTATCTGGACAGCGCCACCGGGGAGCTGTTTTTT.

V gene TRBV9 combines with J gene TRBJ1-5, with TRBD1 as a possible D gene (5 bases). CDR1 is SGDLS and CDR2 is YYNGEE in the germline V gene. This CDR3 region has 15 residues. V lost 4 bases, J lost 4 bases, and 15 bases lay in between. CDR3 sequence (DNA): TGTGCCAGCAGCCCTGGGAGGGGAGGTAATCAGCCCCAGCATTTT. This encodes CASSPGRGGNQPQHF.

The chain employs TRBV7-2 and TRBJ1-1; no clear D gene. Trimming took 1 base from V and 1 from J, leaving 7 bases between them. The CDR3 runs 14 residues. Germline-derived CDR1 and CDR2 are SGHTA and FQGNSA. The CDR3 loop is CASSLVWGNTEAFF. The CDR3 DNA reads as TGTGCCAGCAGCTTAGTTTGGGGGAACACTGAAGCTTTCTTT.

This sequence joins TRBV7-8 and TRBJ1-4, with D uncertain. The V gene lost 4 bases and the J gene lost 5 bases, with 14 bases spanning the gap. The length of the CDR3 is 15 residues. The germline gives CDR1 SGHVS, CDR2 FQNEAQ. CDR3 sequence (DNA): TGTGCCAGCAGCTCCGCCACGCAAGGGAATGAAAAACTGTTTTTT. This encodes CASSSATQGNEKLFF.